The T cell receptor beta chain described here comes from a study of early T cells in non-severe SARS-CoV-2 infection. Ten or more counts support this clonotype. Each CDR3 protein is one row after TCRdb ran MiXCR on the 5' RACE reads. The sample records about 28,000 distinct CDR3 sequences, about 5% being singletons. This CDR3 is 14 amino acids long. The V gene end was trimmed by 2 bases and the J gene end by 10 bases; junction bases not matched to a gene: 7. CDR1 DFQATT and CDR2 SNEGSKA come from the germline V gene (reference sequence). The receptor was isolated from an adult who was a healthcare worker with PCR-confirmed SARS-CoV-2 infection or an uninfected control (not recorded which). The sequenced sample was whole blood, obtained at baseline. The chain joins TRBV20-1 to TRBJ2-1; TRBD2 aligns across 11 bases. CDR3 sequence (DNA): TGCAGTGCTAGACGTAGCGGGGGGGCCAGGGAGCAGTTCTTC. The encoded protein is CSARRSGGAREQFF.